What follows are 27 T cell receptor beta chains derived from one specimen sequenced in a study of blood T cell repertoires in COVID-19. Assay used: immunoSEQ multiplex PCR; TCRdb lists only in-frame clones, some missing. The sample lists tens of thousands of clones; 85% to 90% were seen once. Sequences were obtained from peripheral blood. Every receptor here comes from an older woman with acute or convalescent COVID-19.

The chain has TRBV11-3 and TRBJ2-3; D is uncertain. V lost 0 bases and J lost 1, with 11 bases in between. Per germline, CDR1 SGHNT and CDR2 YENEEA. The CDR3 extends over 16 amino acids. The CDR3 protein is CASSLDSRVGTDTQYF. As DNA, the CDR3 is TGTGCCAGCAGCTTAGATTCTCGGGTAGGCACAGATACGCAGTATTTT.

The chain carries TRBV27 and TRBJ2-7; D is unresolved. Trimming left V 2 bases short and J 4 bases short, with 12 bases between. In germline, CDR1 is MNHEY, CDR2 SMNVEV (reference sequence). This CDR3 is built from 14 residues. The CDR3, as DNA: TGTGCCAGCAGTTTAGGGTCAGGTTTTTACGAGCAGTACTTC. Its translation is CASSLGSGFYEQYF.

This clone came up a few times. This rearrangement joins TRBV5-1 to TRBJ2-7; 7 nucleotides align to TRBD1. Trimming at V came to 4 bases and at J to 6 bases, leaving 7 bases not matched to a gene. The germline gives CDR1 SGHRS, CDR2 YFSETQ. This CDR3 has 13 residues. Here the CDR3 reads CASSTGQLFEQYF. CDR3 DNA sequence: TGCGCCAGCAGCACGGGACAGCTATTCGAGCAGTACTTC.

The chain carries TRBV18 and TRBJ1-2, with 10 nucleotides matching TRBD1. Germline V gene sequence: CDR1 KGHSH, CDR2 LQKENI. With 2 bases clipped from V and 0 bases from J, the junction kept 3 bases outside the gene matches. The CDR3 consists of 16 residues. The CDR3 coding sequence is TGTGCCAGCTCACCAAGGGACAGGGGAGCTAACTATGGCTACACCTTC. Translation: CASSPRDRGANYGYTF.

In its sample, this clone was seen a few times. V is TRBV5-1 and J is TRBJ1-1, with 8 bases lining up with TRBD1. With 4 bases clipped from V and 5 bases from J, the junction kept 10 bases outside the gene matches. Germline CDR1 reads SGHRS; CDR2 reads YFSETQ. The CDR3 consists of 15 residues. The CDR3 DNA sequence: TGCGCCAGCAGCCAGACAGGGGCTGGGAGAACTGAAGCTTTCTTT. It specifies CASSQTGAGRTEAFF.

This chain uses TRBV18 with TRBJ2-3; TRBD1 aligns across 9 bases. CDR1 is KGHSH, CDR2 LQKENI, per germline. The CDR3 is 15 amino acids. Germline trimming cut 2 bases from V and 2 bases from J; bases unmatched to any gene: 2. DNA for the CDR3: TGTGCCAGCTCACCAAGACAGGGGGACACAGATACGCAGTATTTT. Translated, it gives CASSPRQGDTDTQYF.

The chain employs TRBV29-1 and TRBJ1-4; D gene unclear. This CDR3 has 14 amino acids. Germline V gene sequence: CDR1 SQVTM, CDR2 ANQGSEA. V gave up 4 bases and J gave up 6 bases, with 15 bases separating them. The CDR3 here is CSVAPGGLDEKLFF. The CDR3 nucleotides are TGCAGCGTTGCACCGGGAGGCCTAGATGAAAAACTGTTTTTT.

This sequence joins TRBV5-4 and TRBJ1-1, with TRBD1 identical over 10 bases. V shed 3 bases, J shed 4 bases, and the junction held 6 bases outside the gene matches. Germline assignment: CDR1 SGHNT and CDR2 YYREEE (reference sequence). The CDR3 runs to 15 residues. The CDR3 is CASSSPGQGLTEAFF. The CDR3 DNA follows: TGTGCCAGCAGCTCGCCGGGACAGGGGCTCACTGAAGCTTTCTTT. The full variable domain, in which reference TRBV5-4 and TRBJ1-1 provide the parts outside the CDR3, is ETGVTQSPTHLIKTRGQQVTLRCSSQSGHNTVSWYQQALGQGPQFIFQYYREEENGRGNFPPRFSGLQFPNYSSELNVNALELDDSALYLCASSSPGQGLTEAFFGQGTRLTVV.

This clone was seen once. The V call is TRBV7-9, the J call TRBJ2-3, with D possibly being TRBD2 (5 bases). This CDR3 spans 15 amino acids. Per the germline V gene, CDR1 is SEHNR and CDR2 is FQNEAQ (reference sequence). With 0 bases removed from V and 4 bases from J, the gap between germline ends came to 11 bases. CDR3 nucleotide sequence: TGTGCCAGCAGCTTAGCGGGAGTCTTCGCAGATACGCAGTATTTT. Amino acids: CASSLAGVFADTQYF.

The chain uses TRBV5-1 and TRBJ1-4, with a tentative D call TRBD1 (6 bases). Trimming cost V 0 bases and J 2 bases, with 14 bases left between them. This CDR3 spans 17 amino acids. Germline V gives CDR1 SGHRS, CDR2 YFSETQ. CDR3 sequence reads: CASSLAGGPGTNEKLFF. Written as DNA, the CDR3 is TGCGCCAGCAGCTTGGCCGGGGGGCCAGGTACTAATGAAAAACTGTTTTTT. The entire variable domain, with the rest obtained from reference TRBV5-1 and TRBJ1-4, is as follows: KAGVTQTPRYLIKTRGQQVTLSCSPISGHRSVSWYQQTPGQGLQFLFEYFSETQRNKGNFPGRFSGRQFSNSRSEMNVSTLELGDSALYLCASSLAGGPGTNEKLFFGSGTQLSVL.

The V gene is TRBV19, the J gene TRBJ1-5, with 7 bases identical to TRBD1. This CDR3 is 18 amino acids long. Germline CDR1 reads LNHDA; CDR2 reads SQIVND (reference sequence). V lost 1 base and J lost 0; bases outside the gene matches: 9. CDR3 coding DNA: TGTGCCAGTAGTATAGGGTTACAGGGGATGTATAGCAATCAGCCCCAGCATTTT. As protein: CASSIGLQGMYSNQPQHF.

The chain combines TRBV5-1 with TRBJ2-3; 7 bases map to TRBD2. Looked up from germline, CDR1 is SGHRS and CDR2 is YFSETQ. This CDR3 is built from 15 residues. The V segment lost 0 bases and the J segment 1 base; nucleotides outside the gene matches: 2. CDR3 region: CASSLEGGGTDTQYF. The CDR3 nucleotides are TGCGCCAGCAGCTTGGAGGGAGGGGGCACAGATACGCAGTATTTT.

This chain connects TRBV6-5 to TRBJ1-1; 7 nucleotides align to TRBD1. Germline V gene lookup returns CDR1 MNHEY and CDR2 SVGAGI. CDR3 size: 15 residues. Trimming took 2 bases from V and 3 from J; bases not matched to a gene: 6. In nucleotides, the CDR3 is TGTGCCAGCAGTTACGGGACAGACCGGGACACTGAAGCTTTCTTT. Amino acid sequence: CASSYGTDRDTEAFF.

The chain combines TRBV11-2 with TRBJ1-4, with 8 nucleotides matching TRBD1. V lost 3 bases to trimming and J lost 3 bases; unmatched junction nucleotides: 3. Germline lookup yields CDR1 SGHAT and CDR2 FQNNGV. The CDR3 consists of 15 residues. CDR3 loop: CASSFRDRSNEKLFF. The CDR3 nucleotides are TGTGCCAGCAGCTTCAGGGACAGGTCTAATGAAAAACTGTTTTTT.

This chain connects TRBV5-1 to TRBJ2-5, with 12 bases identical to TRBD1. Germline CDR1 and CDR2: SGHRS and YFSETQ. The CDR3 is 16 residues long. V was clipped by 0 bases and J by 4 bases; unmatched bases: 4. The CDR3 spells CASSLGDRGRLETQYF. CDR3 DNA: TGCGCCAGCAGCTTGGGGGACAGGGGGCGTTTAGAGACCCAGTACTTC.

This chain joins TRBV12-3 or TRBV12-4 and TRBJ1-1; no clear D gene. CDR3 length: 13 residues. V lost 5 bases and J 1 base, leaving 8 bases between the germline ends. CDR3 residues: CASSLTGNTEAFF. The CDR3 region has the DNA TGTGCCAGCAGTCTAACGGGGAACACTGAAGCTTTCTTT.

The genes are TRBV19 and TRBJ1-1, with unresolved D. Germline V lookup: CDR1 LNHDA, CDR2 SQIVND (reference sequence). This CDR3 region has 15 residues. V lost 3 bases and J 1 base, leaving 12 bases between the germline ends. The DNA for the CDR3 is TGTGCCAGTAGTATTCGATTCGGCGGGAACACTGAAGCTTTCTTT. Amino acids: CASSIRFGGNTEAFF. The variable domain in full, completed from reference TRBV19 and TRBJ1-1, reads DGGITQSPKYLFRKEGQNVTLSCEQNLNHDAMYWYRQDPGQGLRLIYYSQIVNDFQKGDIAEGYSVSREKKESFPLTVTSAQKNPTAFYLCASSIRFGGNTEAFFGQGTRLTVV.

The chain joins TRBV6-5 to TRBJ2-1, with D perhaps matching TRBD2 (6 bases). The V end lost 2 bases, the J end lost 4 bases, and 9 bases lay between the germline ends. This CDR3 is built from 14 residues. The V gene's germline CDR1 is MNHEY and CDR2 SVGAGI. CDR3 DNA: TGTGCCAGCAGTTACCGGGACTCGTACAATGAGCAGTTCTTC. It encodes CASSYRDSYNEQFF.

The rearrangement links TRBV5-4 to TRBJ1-1; weak D call: TRBD1 (5 bases). CDR1 is SGHNT, CDR2 YYREEE, per germline (reference sequence). The CDR3 has 15 residues. Trimming removed 2 bases at V and 1 base at J, with 12 bases between. This CDR3 reads CASSLGRVTNTEAFF. The CDR3 bases are TGTGCCAGCAGCTTAGGCAGGGTAACGAACACTGAAGCTTTCTTT.

CDR3 in amino acids: CSVSSRAGVYEQYF. DNA for the CDR3: TGCAGCGTTAGTAGCAGAGCAGGGGTCTACGAGCAGTACTTC. The rearrangement links TRBV29-1 to TRBJ2-7, with D perhaps matching TRBD1 (6 bases). The CDR3 has 14 residues. Germline V gives CDR1 SQVTM, CDR2 ANQGSEA. Between the trimmed V and J ends, which lost 5 bases and 3 bases, there was a span of 17 bases.

The chain links TRBV24-1 to TRBJ2-5; 7 nucleotides match TRBD1. Germline V CDR1 and CDR2: KGHDR, SFDVKD. Trimming cost V 1 base and J 3 bases; bases outside gene matches: 7. This CDR3 has 16 amino acids. Here the CDR3 reads CATSDFRDRVEETQYF. In nucleotides, the CDR3 is TGTGCCACCAGTGATTTTCGCGACAGGGTGGAAGAGACCCAGTACTTC.

The chain links TRBV30 to TRBJ2-7, with a possible D match to TRBD2 (5 bases). Germline CDR1 is GTSNPN and CDR2 is SVGIG (reference sequence). The CDR3 spans 13 residues. V lost 0 bases, J lost 4 bases, and 10 bases lay in between. CDR3: CAWSVPPGYEQYF. CDR3 bases: TGTGCCTGGAGTGTACCCCCGGGGTACGAGCAGTACTTC. Drawing the rest from reference TRBV30 and TRBJ2-7, the complete variable domain is SQTIHQWPATLVQPVGSPLSLECTVEGTSNPNLYWYRQAAGRGLQLLFYSVGIGQISSEVPQNLSASRPQDRQFILSSKKLLLSDSGFYLCAWSVPPGYEQYFGPGTRLTVT.

This clone has a single count. This rearrangement joins TRBV7-8 to TRBJ2-1, with D perhaps TRBD1 (7 bases). Germline CDR1 reads SGHVS; CDR2 reads FQNEAQ. The CDR3 is made up of 14 amino acids. V lost 5 bases and J 1 base, leaving 9 bases between the germline ends. CDR3 region: CASSAGQSYNEQFF. The CDR3 DNA follows: TGTGCCAGCAGCGCGGGACAGTCCTACAATGAGCAGTTCTTC.

This clone was counted between two and nine times. The chain has TRBV7-6 and TRBJ1-1; no reliable D call. The CDR3 runs 13 residues. Germline V CDR1 and CDR2: SGHVS, FNYEAQ. Trimming removed 2 bases at V and 1 base at J, with 5 bases between. The CDR3 DNA is TGTGCCAGCAGCTTAACACGGAACACTGAAGCTTTCTTT. This sequence encodes CASSLTRNTEAFF.

The chain couples TRBV6-6 to TRBJ1-3; D gene uncertain. Per the germline V gene, CDR1 is MNHNY and CDR2 is SVGAGI (reference sequence). The CDR3 covers 12 residues. V was shortened by 6 bases and J by 4 bases, with 7 bases between the two germline ends. The CDR3 bases are TGTGCCAGCAGAACAGAGGGAAACACCATATATTTT. Amino acids: CASRTEGNTIYF.

The genes are TRBV2 and TRBJ1-1, with 7 bases aligning to TRBD1. From germline, CDR1 is SNHLY and CDR2 FYNNEI. Trimming cost V 10 bases and J 6 bases; bases outside gene matches: 14. CDR3 length: 14 residues. The CDR3 loop reads CANLYDRAIPEAFF. The CDR3, as DNA: TGTGCCAACTTATACGACAGGGCAATTCCTGAAGCTTTCTTT.

The chain uses TRBV20-1 and TRBJ1-6, with D possibly matching TRBD1 (5 bases). The V end lost 3 bases, the J end lost 8 bases, and 14 bases lay between the germline ends. The CDR3 sequence is 14 residues long. CDR1 and CDR2 from the germline V gene are DFQATT and SNEGSKA (reference sequence). CDR3 sequence: CSASLGHKDSPLHF. As DNA, the CDR3 is TGCAGTGCTAGTCTAGGACATAAAGATTCACCCCTCCACTTT.